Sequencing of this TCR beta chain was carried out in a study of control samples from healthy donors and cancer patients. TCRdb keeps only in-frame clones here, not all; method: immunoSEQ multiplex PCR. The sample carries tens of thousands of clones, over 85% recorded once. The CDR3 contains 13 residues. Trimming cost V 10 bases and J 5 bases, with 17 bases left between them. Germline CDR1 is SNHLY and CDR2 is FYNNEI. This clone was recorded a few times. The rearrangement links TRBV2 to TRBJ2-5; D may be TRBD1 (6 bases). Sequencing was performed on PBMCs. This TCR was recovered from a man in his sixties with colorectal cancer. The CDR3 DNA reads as TGTGCCACCGCCCCCCACAGGGAGGAGACCCAGTACTTC. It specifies CATAPHREETQYF.